The clone carrying this T cell receptor beta chain has a count of ten or more. A second PCR of roughly 7 to 11 cycles used a sample-barcoded 5' primer and a J-beta primer mix. One entry per CDR3 protein, called by TCRdb with MiXCR from the 5' RACE reads. The sample shows approximately 770,000 distinct CDR3 sequences, 58% of them seen only once. The data stem from a study of blood T cells in healthy people across ages. Healthy Caucasian individuals from Russia aged roughly 6 to 90 served as donors. The CDR3 extends over 17 amino acids. Germline V gene lookup returns CDR1 SGHTA and CDR2 FQGNSA. V was shortened by 5 bases and J by 1 base, with 21 bases between the two germline ends.

The V and J genes are TRBV7-2 and TRBJ2-7, with a weak D call TRBD1 (5 bases). This TCR derives from a man aged 30-40 years in good health. Sequencing was carried out using blood. The CDR3 loop reads CASSPSTGAPLSYEQYF. The CDR3 coding sequence is TGTGCCAGCAGCCCATCCACAGGTGCACCACTTTCCTACGAGCAGTACTTC.